This entry lists 27 T cell receptor beta chains sequenced from one sample in a study of blood T cell repertoires in COVID-19. Assay: immunoSEQ multiplex PCR; the TCRdb copy retains only in-frame clones and omits some. The data contain hundreds of thousands of clones, 85% to 90% of them singletons. What was sequenced was PBMCs or T cells enriched from blood (not recorded which). Source of these receptors: a man aged 40-49 years who had recovered from COVID-19.

The CDR3 sequence: CASSSRKISGSRNTQYF. In DNA, the CDR3 is TGTGCCAGCAGCTCGCGAAAAATTAGCGGGAGCAGGAATACGCAGTATTTT. V is TRBV11-2 and J is TRBJ2-3, with TRBD2 matching 9 bases. The CDR3 is 17 amino acids. From germline, CDR1 is SGHAT and CDR2 FQNNGV. Trimming took 4 bases from V and 7 from J; bases not matched to a gene: 15.

The chain uses TRBV15 and TRBJ2-7; 9 bases match TRBD1. The V gene end was trimmed by 8 bases and the J gene end by 5 bases; junction bases not matched to a gene: 13. The V gene's germline CDR1 is LNHNV and CDR2 YYDKDF (reference sequence). The CDR3 has 15 residues. CDR3 DNA: TGTGCCACCGACCTAGCGGACAGGGGAGGGGACGAGCAGTACTTC. This encodes CATDLADRGGDEQYF.

This clone showed up just a few times. V and J are TRBV12-1 and TRBJ2-7; the table assigns TRBD2, which was not confirmed against the DNA. TRBV12-1 is a known pseudogene. CDR3 length: 16 residues. The CDR3 reads CASSPSIGTDSYEQYF. The CDR3 nucleotides are TGTGCCAGCAGCCCCTCGATCGGGACTGACTCCTACGAGCAGTACTTC.

This clone has just a few counts. This chain uses TRBV24-1 with TRBJ1-2; 9 positions agree with TRBD1. Unmatched junction bases numbered 4, after V lost 4 bases and J lost 2 bases. This CDR3 region has 15 residues. CDR1 is KGHDR, CDR2 SFDVKD, per germline. CDR3 sequence (DNA): TGTGCCACCAGTGAATCCGGGACAGGGAACTATGGCTACACCTTC. It yields the protein CATSESGTGNYGYTF.

This chain links TRBV2 with TRBJ2-3, with 7 bases matching TRBD2. The germline V gene has CDR1 SNHLY and CDR2 FYNNEI. The CDR3 consists of 16 residues. V lost 3 bases, J lost 2 bases, and 8 bases stayed unmatched. Here the CDR3 reads CASSDGLADATDTQYF. The CDR3, as DNA: TGTGCCAGCAGTGATGGGCTAGCGGACGCCACAGATACGCAGTATTTT.

V usage is TRBV27 and J usage is TRBJ1-2, with TRBD1 identical over 9 bases. CDR3 length equals 12 residues. The V and J ends lost 8 bases and 8 bases, in that order; junction bases with no gene match: 6. Germline values: CDR1 MNHEY, CDR2 SMNVEV (reference sequence). The CDR3 reads CASSGQGRGYTF. The DNA of the CDR3 is TGTGCCAGCTCGGGACAGGGTCGAGGCTACACCTTC.

This clone has only a few counts. The CDR3 protein is CASSLRLFGDEQFF. The CDR3, as DNA: TGTGCCAGCAGTCTCAGACTCTTCGGGGATGAGCAGTTCTTC. The chain combines TRBV2 with TRBJ2-1; TRBD2 is a possible D gene (5 bases). Germline V gene sequence: CDR1 SNHLY, CDR2 FYNNEI. This CDR3 region has 14 residues. V shed 5 bases and J shed 8 bases, with 16 bases lying between them. The full variable domain, with the rest looked up from reference TRBV2 and TRBJ2-1, is EPEVTQTPSHQVTQMGQEVILRCVPISNHLYFYWYRQILGQKVEFLVSFYNNEISEKSEIFDDQFSVERPDGSNFTLKIRSTKLEDSAMYFCASSLRLFGDEQFFGPGTRLTVL.

The rearrangement joins TRBV7-2 to TRBJ2-3; 8 positions match TRBD2. The V gene's germline CDR1 is SGHTA and CDR2 FQGNSA. This CDR3 region has 16 residues. V trimming: 8 bases; J trimming: 4 bases; junction bases outside the gene matches: 14. In nucleotides, the CDR3 is TGTGCCAGCGGGGACGGGAGGGCCTTCGGCCCAGATACGCAGTATTTT. Its protein product is CASGDGRAFGPDTQYF. Complete variable domain (other parts from reference TRBV7-2 and TRBJ2-3): GAGVSQSPSNKVTEKGKDVELRCDPISGHTALYWYRQSLGQGLEFLIYFQGNSAPDKSGLPSDRFSAERTGGSVSTLTIQRTQQEDSAVYLCASGDGRAFGPDTQYFGPGTRLTVL.

The gene calls are TRBV30 and TRBJ1-3; the D gene is possibly TRBD1 (6 bases). The CDR3 covers 12 residues. Germline V lookup: CDR1 GTSNPN, CDR2 SVGIG (reference sequence). With 3 bases removed from V and 10 bases from J, the gap between germline ends came to 13 bases. DNA of the CDR3: TGTGCCTGGAGGGGGACACTTCCGACCATATATTTT. The encoded protein is CAWRGTLPTIYF.

V is TRBV4-2 and J is TRBJ2-1; 8 nucleotides align to TRBD1. With 0 bases clipped from V and 4 bases from J, the junction kept 5 bases outside the gene matches. The CDR3 runs to 16 residues. Per the germline V gene, CDR1 is LGHNA and CDR2 is YNFKEQ. As DNA, the CDR3 is TGTGCCAGCAGCCAAGAGACAGGGGTGGGGTACAATGAGCAGTTCTTC. It specifies CASSQETGVGYNEQFF.

The chain employs TRBV15 and TRBJ1-2; D remains unclear. CDR1 and CDR2 (germline): LNHNV, YYDKDF (reference sequence). Trimming stripped 0 bases from V and 6 bases from J, with 11 bases between. CDR3 length: 14 amino acids. This CDR3 is CATSREQLRDGYTF. The DNA of the CDR3 is TGTGCCACCAGCAGAGAACAGCTGAGGGATGGCTACACCTTC.

The V and J genes are TRBV5-1 and TRBJ2-6; the D gene is possibly TRBD2 (6 bases). Germline V gene sequence: CDR1 SGHRS, CDR2 YFSETQ. The CDR3 sequence is 18 residues long. Deletions cut 0 bases from V and 3 bases from J, with 16 bases between. Here the CDR3 reads CASSLGGSGAYGANVLTF. The CDR3 DNA sequence: TGCGCCAGCAGCTTGGGGGGTAGCGGTGCATATGGGGCCAACGTCCTGACTTTC.

The CDR3 DNA sequence: TGTGCCTGGAGTCCTGGGTCAGGGATGGAGAACACTGAAGCTTTCTTT. This codes for CAWSPGSGMENTEAFF. The chain has TRBV30 and TRBJ1-1; a weak D match, TRBD1 (5 bases). This CDR3 is 16 amino acids long. Germline CDR1 reads GTSNPN; CDR2 reads SVGIG (reference sequence). Trimming took 2 bases from V and 1 from J, leaving 17 bases between them.

The chain is built from TRBV7-6 and TRBJ2-6; no clear D gene. V was shortened by 5 bases and J by 7 bases, with 24 bases between the two germline ends. CDR1 is SGHVS and CDR2 is FNYEAQ in the germline V gene. The CDR3 is 18 amino acids. CDR3 sequence: CASSLRSESHKVANVLTF. CDR3 DNA sequence: TGTGCCAGCAGCCTTCGTTCTGAATCTCACAAAGTCGCCAACGTCCTGACTTTC.

The chain has TRBV4-1 and TRBJ2-1; 11 nucleotides agree with TRBD2. The CDR3 is made up of 16 amino acids. Looked up from germline, CDR1 is MGHRA and CDR2 is YSYEKL. V dropped 0 bases and J dropped 6; count of bases not matched to a gene: 4. The DNA for the CDR3 is TGCGCCAGCAGCCAAGATTTAGGACTAGCGGGCAATGAGCAGTTCTTC. Translating gives CASSQDLGLAGNEQFF.

The chain employs TRBV7-6 and TRBJ2-5; 9 bases fit TRBD1. The CDR3 spans 14 residues. V gave up 5 bases and J gave up 4 bases; unmatched junction bases: 5. CDR1 is SGHVS, CDR2 FNYEAQ, per germline. CDR3 DNA: TGTGCCAGCAGCCAGACAGGGGGGTCAGAGACCCAGTACTTC. Its protein product is CASSQTGGSETQYF.

The chain carries TRBV4-1 and TRBJ1-1; D may be TRBD1 (6 bases). V was trimmed by 6 bases and J by 4 bases, leaving 21 bases between them. Germline CDR1 and CDR2: MGHRA and YSYEKL. The CDR3 consists of 16 residues. The CDR3 nucleotides are TGCGCCAGCAGACAACAAATTACAGGGCTGAGCACTGAAGCTTTCTTT. This translates into CASRQQITGLSTEAFF.

This chain uses TRBV29-1 with TRBJ1-6, with D possibly TRBD1 on 6 matching bases. Per germline, CDR1 SQVTM and CDR2 ANQGSEA. This CDR3 comprises 13 residues. V was clipped by 7 bases and J by 8 bases, with 15 bases between them. The CDR3 DNA follows: TGCAGCGGGGGGGCGGGGGGCGATTCACCCCTCCACTTT. Translated, it gives CSGGAGGDSPLHF.

This clone was seen just once. The chain has TRBV5-1 and TRBJ2-2; TRBD2 is a possible D gene (6 bases). The CDR3 is 16 residues long. Germline V lookup: CDR1 SGHRS, CDR2 YFSETQ. Deletions cut 5 bases from V and 1 base from J, with 15 bases between. CDR3 coding DNA: TGCGCCAGCAGTCCCCGGACTACGATGAACACCGGGGAGCTGTTTTTT. Encoded protein: CASSPRTTMNTGELFF.

The genes are TRBV5-1 and TRBJ2-7; perhaps TRBD2 as D (6 bases). The CDR3 loop spans 14 amino acids. CDR1 is SGHRS, CDR2 YFSETQ, per germline. Trimming stripped 6 bases from V and 2 bases from J, with 15 bases between. CDR3 residues: CASTVGGSAYEQYF. Written as DNA, the CDR3 is TGCGCCAGCACCGTTGGGGGGTCGGCCTACGAGCAGTACTTC.

This clone was observed a handful of times. This chain joins TRBV19 and TRBJ1-4; no clear D gene. CDR1 and CDR2 from the germline V gene are LNHDA and SQIVND (reference sequence). This CDR3 is built from 12 residues. The V and J ends lost 4 bases and 14 bases respectively, with 14 bases between them. CDR3 region: CASSRLLGNLFF. CDR3 in DNA: TGTGCCAGTAGTAGACTCCTTGGAAATCTGTTTTTT.

The chain is built from TRBV20-1 and TRBJ2-7; TRBD2 matches at 10 bases. Trimming took 3 bases from V and 4 from J; bases not matched to a gene: 6. The V gene's germline CDR1 is DFQATT and CDR2 SNEGSKA (reference sequence). The CDR3 has 14 amino acids. The CDR3 DNA follows: TGCAGTGCTAGTCGCCTAGCGGGAGCGTACGAGCAGTACTTC. Amino acids: CSASRLAGAYEQYF.

This clone has ten or more counts. The rearrangement joins TRBV6-1 to TRBJ1-4, with D hard to call. V lost 1 base to trimming and J lost 1 base, with 7 bases between them. Germline V gene lookup returns CDR1 MNHNS and CDR2 SASEGT. The CDR3 consists of 15 residues. CDR3 sequence (DNA): TGTGCCAGCAGTGAAGTAGCCGGAACTAATGAAAAACTGTTTTTT. Its protein product is CASSEVAGTNEKLFF.

The chain uses TRBV28 and TRBJ2-2, with D perhaps matching TRBD1 (5 bases). The CDR3 is made up of 14 amino acids. Trimming pared 3 bases from V and 1 base from J, leaving 6 bases between. CDR1 is MDHEN and CDR2 is SYDVKM in the germline V gene. The CDR3 sequence is CASSLGQNTGELFF. The CDR3, as DNA: TGTGCCAGCAGTTTGGGGCAGAACACCGGGGAGCTGTTTTTT.

With regard to this clone: One junction end does not reproduce the germline sequence, and a read error may be involved. The chain couples TRBV6-5 to TRBJ1-6; 8 bases fit TRBD1. CDR1 and CDR2 from the germline V gene are MNHEY and SVGAGI. The CDR3 contains 15 residues. CDR3 DNA sequence: TGTGCCAGCAGCTACTCGGGACAGGAGAATTCACCCCTCCACTTT. It is translated as CASSYSGQENSPLHF.

The chain combines TRBV28 with TRBJ2-5; 9 positions match TRBD2. Per the germline V gene, CDR1 is MDHEN and CDR2 is SYDVKM. This CDR3 has 15 residues. The V and J ends lost 3 bases and 5 bases, in that order; junction bases with no gene match: 7. CDR3 coding DNA: TGTGCCAGCAGTTTCTCGCGGGAGGGCCGGGAGACCCAGTACTTC. This gives the protein CASSFSREGRETQYF.

The rearrangement joins TRBV7-9 to TRBJ2-3; 10 bases line up with TRBD1. CDR1 and CDR2 from the germline V gene are SEHNR and FQNEAQ (reference sequence). V trimming: 5 bases; J trimming: 4 bases; junction bases outside the gene matches: 3. There are 14 residues in the CDR3. This CDR3 is CASSRDRGADTQYF. CDR3 bases: TGTGCCAGCAGCCGGGACAGGGGAGCAGATACGCAGTATTTT.